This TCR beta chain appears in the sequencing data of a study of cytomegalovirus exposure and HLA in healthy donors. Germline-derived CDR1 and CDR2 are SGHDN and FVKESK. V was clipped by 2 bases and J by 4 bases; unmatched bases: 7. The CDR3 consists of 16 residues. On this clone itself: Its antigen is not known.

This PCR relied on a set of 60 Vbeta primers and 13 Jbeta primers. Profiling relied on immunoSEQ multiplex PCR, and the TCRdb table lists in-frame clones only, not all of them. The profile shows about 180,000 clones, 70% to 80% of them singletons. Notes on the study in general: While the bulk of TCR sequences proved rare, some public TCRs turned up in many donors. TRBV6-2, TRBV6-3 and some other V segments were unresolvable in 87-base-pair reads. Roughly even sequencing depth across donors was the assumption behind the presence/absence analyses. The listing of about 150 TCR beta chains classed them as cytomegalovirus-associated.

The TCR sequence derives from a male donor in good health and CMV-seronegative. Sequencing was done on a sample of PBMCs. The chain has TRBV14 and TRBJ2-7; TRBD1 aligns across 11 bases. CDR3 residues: CASSQSGTGGTYEQYF. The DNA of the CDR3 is TGTGCCAGCAGCCAATCCGGGACAGGGGGAACTTACGAGCAGTACTTC.